This TCR beta chain was captured in a study of blood T cell repertoires in COVID-19. Across the study: The United States, Italy and Spain supplied acute and convalescent COVID-19 samples. Sources were T cells, B-cell-depleted T cells, or PBMCs; the material itself was cDNA or gDNA.

V trimming: 7 bases; J trimming: 4 bases; junction bases outside the gene matches: 13. CDR3 size: 18 residues. From germline, CDR1 is SGHVT and CDR2 SQSDAQ. Authors' methods: Amplification with reference gene primers provided the estimates of nucleated cell counts. TCRdb's copy holds only in-frame clones and misses some; the assay was immunoSEQ multiplex PCR. The DNA gave D and trimming, while V, J and clone size come from that table. The sample holds 250,000 to 300,000 clones; 88% are singletons and the top ten take 0.99%. Material: peripheral blood. This chain connects TRBV7-4 to TRBJ2-1, with 13 positions matching TRBD2. This TCR came from a middle-aged woman who had recovered from COVID-19. The CDR3 spells CASTNGCGLAGAYNEQFF. DNA for the CDR3: TGTGCCAGCACCAACGGGTGTGGACTAGCGGGAGCATACAATGAGCAGTTCTTC.